This TCR beta chain came from a study of shared clonotypes between healthy human individuals. At deep level, the assay was performed. Genomic DNA (from each subset) was split evenly across several immunoSEQ plates. The authors loaded 200 ng DNA, 25,000 to 30,000 T cell genomes, into sorted-subset replicate PCRs. Libraries were prepared by immunoSEQ multiplex PCR; TCRdb keeps only in-frame clonotypes and omits some of them. The profile shows nearly 750,000 clones, over 55% of them singletons. The CDR3 runs to 15 residues. Germline CDR1 and CDR2: SEHNR and FQNEAQ (reference sequence). Trimming shortened V by 1 base and J by 8 bases, and 17 bases separated the two germline ends.

This clonotype was sampled from a woman in her 30s in good health. The sequencing sample was made of memory CD4+ T cells sorted from blood. Specified subset: CD45RA-negative fraction. The chain is built from TRBV7-9 and TRBJ1-2; tentative D call: TRBD1 (5 bases). CDR3 sequence: CASSLEGTTGQGYTF. CDR3 sequence (DNA): TGTGCCAGCAGCTTAGAAGGGACCACCGGTCAAGGCTACACCTTC.